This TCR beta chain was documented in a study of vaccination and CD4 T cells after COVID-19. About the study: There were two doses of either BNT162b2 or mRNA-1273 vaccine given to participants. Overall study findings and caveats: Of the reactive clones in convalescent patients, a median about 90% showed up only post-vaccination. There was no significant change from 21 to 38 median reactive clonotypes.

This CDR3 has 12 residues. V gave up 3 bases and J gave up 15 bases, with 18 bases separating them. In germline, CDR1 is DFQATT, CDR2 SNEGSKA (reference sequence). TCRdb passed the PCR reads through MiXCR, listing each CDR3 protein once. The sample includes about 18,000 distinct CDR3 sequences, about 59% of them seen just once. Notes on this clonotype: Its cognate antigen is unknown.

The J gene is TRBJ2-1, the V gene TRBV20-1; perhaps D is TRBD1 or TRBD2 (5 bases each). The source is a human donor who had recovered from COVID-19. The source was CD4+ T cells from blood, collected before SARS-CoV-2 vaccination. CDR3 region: CSARRPLVQGFF. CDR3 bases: TGCAGTGCTAGGAGGCCACTAGTCCAGGGGTTCTTC.